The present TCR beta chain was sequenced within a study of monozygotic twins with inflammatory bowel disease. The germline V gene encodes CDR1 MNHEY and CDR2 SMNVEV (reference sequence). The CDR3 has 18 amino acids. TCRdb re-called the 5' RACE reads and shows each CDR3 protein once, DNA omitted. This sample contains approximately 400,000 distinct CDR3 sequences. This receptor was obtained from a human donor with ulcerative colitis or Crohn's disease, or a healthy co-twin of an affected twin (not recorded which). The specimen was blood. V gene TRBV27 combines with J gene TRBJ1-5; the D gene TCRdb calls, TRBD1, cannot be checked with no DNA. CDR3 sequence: CASRPLTGGGYSNQPQHF.